The source of this T cell receptor beta chain is a study of T cell responses to AZD1222 COVID-19 vaccine. The assay was immunoSEQ multiplex PCR, and TCRdb's table has in-frame clones only and misses some. The repertoire holds 140,000 or so clones, with around 89% as singletons. Germline V gene data show CDR1 as MNHNY and CDR2 as SVGAGI (reference sequence). The CDR3 has 12 amino acids. Trimming pared 5 bases from V and 6 bases from J, leaving 9 bases between. The sample in question was peripheral blood, obtained on day 0 of AZD1222 vaccination. This receptor was identified in an adult in good health. The gene calls are TRBV6-6 and TRBJ2-3, with D unresolved. The CDR3 protein is CASSDLGDTQYF. CDR3 DNA: TGTGCCAGCAGTGATCTGGGTGATACGCAGTATTTT.